Below, 32 T cell receptor beta chains from the same sample are listed, as sequenced in a study of blood T cells in healthy people across ages. A J-beta primer mix and a sample-barcoded 5' primer were used in a second PCR of roughly 6 to 11 cycles. TCRdb reprocessed the 5' RACE reads via MiXCR and lists one record per CDR3 protein. In the table there are 380,000 or so distinct CDR3 sequences, 45% to 60% of which are singletons. Sequenced: blood. These TCRs come from a man aged 60-69 years in good health.

This chain uses TRBV6-2 or TRBV6-3 with TRBJ2-7; 7 bases are a match to TRBD1. Germline values: CDR1 MNHEY, CDR2 SVGEGT. V was clipped by 5 bases and J by 0 bases; unmatched bases: 7. CDR3 length: 15 amino acids. The CDR3 nucleotides are TGTGCCAGCAGTCACTATGGGACAGCCTCCTACGAGCAGTACTTC. Translating gives CASSHYGTASYEQYF.

This clonotype was seen once. The chain links TRBV15 to TRBJ2-7; tentative D call: TRBD2 (5 bases). The J call may be incorrect, as the DNA end agrees better with TRBJ2-5. Germline assignment: CDR1 LNHNV and CDR2 YYDKDF (reference sequence). This CDR3 spans 14 amino acids. CDR3 sequence reads: CATSRGGVKETQYF. CDR3 sequence (DNA): TGTGCCACCAGCAGAGGGGGAGTAAAGGAGACCCAGTACTTC.

Remarks on this clonotype: The junction departs from germline at one end; a sequencing error may be responsible. The chain employs TRBV7-2 and TRBJ2-3, with 10 bases aligning to TRBD2. CDR1 and CDR2 from the germline V gene are SGHTA and FQGNSA. The CDR3 has 14 residues. The CDR3 protein is CATQIAGGTETQYF. In DNA form, the CDR3 reads TGTGCCACCCAAATAGCGGGGGGCACAGAGACGCAGTATTTT.

This chain uses TRBV4-1 with TRBJ2-6, with D possibly TRBD2 on 6 matching bases. This CDR3 region has 14 residues. From germline, CDR1 is MGHRA and CDR2 YSYEKL. V lost 2 bases, J lost 4 bases, and 6 bases lay in between. The DNA of the CDR3 is TGCGCCAGCAGCCAACGGGAGGGGGCCAACGTCCTGACTTTC. It translates to CASSQREGANVLTF.

In this sample, this clonotype turned up a few times. DNA for the CDR3: TGTGCCAGCAGGACGACAGGGGGCAAAAACATTCAGTACTTC. It yields the protein CASRTTGGKNIQYF. The V call is TRBV2, the J call TRBJ2-4; 9 bases match TRBD1. Germline CDR1 and CDR2: SNHLY and FYNNEI. V shed 6 bases, J shed 3 bases, and the junction held 3 bases outside the gene matches. The CDR3 consists of 14 residues.

This rearrangement joins TRBV29-1 to TRBJ2-7, with a tentative D call TRBD1 (6 bases). The CDR3 covers 13 residues. Germline V lookup: CDR1 SQVTM, CDR2 ANQGSEA. The germline V and J ends were trimmed by 4 bases and 6 bases, with 16 bases remaining between them. The CDR3: CSVGTAIGFEQYF. The DNA for the CDR3 is TGCAGCGTTGGGACAGCCATTGGGTTCGAGCAGTACTTC.

This clonotype has a handful of counts. This rearrangement joins TRBV29-1 to TRBJ1-2, with 9 bases identical to TRBD1. V was clipped by 4 bases and J by 8 bases; unmatched bases: 8. This CDR3 has 13 residues. The germline gives CDR1 SQVTM, CDR2 ANQGSEA. CDR3 DNA sequence: TGCAGCGTTGGAACAGGGACAGGGTGGGGCTACACCTTC. Encoded protein: CSVGTGTGWGYTF.

Only a few counts were recorded for this clonotype. This chain links TRBV7-2 with TRBJ2-3; maybe TRBD2 (5 bases). Looked up from germline, CDR1 is SGHTA and CDR2 is FQGNSA. The ends were cut back, 8 bases at V and 2 bases at J, with 11 bases in the middle. The CDR3 consists of 13 residues. In DNA form, the CDR3 reads TGTGCCAGCGGGCTGGACTTCACAGATACGCAGTATTTT. This gives the protein CASGLDFTDTQYF.

In this sample, this clonotype turned up many times. The chain employs TRBV4-2 and TRBJ1-6; D not resolved. Germline V gives CDR1 LGHNA, CDR2 YNFKEQ. V lost 0 bases and J 10 bases, leaving 19 bases between the germline ends. This CDR3 region has 17 residues. The CDR3 sequence is CASSQDPNSSSGSPLHF. The DNA of the CDR3 is TGTGCCAGCAGCCAAGATCCTAACTCTAGTTCTGGATCACCCCTCCACTTT.

This rearrangement joins TRBV20-1 to TRBJ2-3, with TRBD2 identical over 15 bases. The CDR3 spans 18 residues. Trimming took 3 bases from V and 0 from J; bases not matched to a gene: 7. Germline values: CDR1 DFQATT, CDR2 SNEGSKA (reference sequence). DNA for the CDR3: TGCAGTGCTAGCCCGGGACTAGCGGGGGGTGCTAGCACAGATACGCAGTATTTT. Protein: CSASPGLAGGASTDTQYF.

In its sample, this clonotype was seen a few times. V gene TRBV3-1 combines with J gene TRBJ2-5, with 9 bases identical to TRBD2. The length of the CDR3 is 17 residues. Germline CDR1 is LGHDT and CDR2 is YNNKEL (reference sequence). V shed 5 bases and J 1 base; nucleotides not matched to a gene: 11. The DNA of the CDR3 is TGTGCCAGCAGCATCCGGGGAGCGGGGGGTCTCCAAGAGACCCAGTACTTC. Amino acids: CASSIRGAGGLQETQYF.

The rearrangement uses TRBV20-1 and TRBJ2-1; D possibly matches TRBD1 or TRBD2 (5 bases each). Germline values: CDR1 DFQATT, CDR2 SNEGSKA (reference sequence). V was cut by 6 bases and J by 10 bases, with 16 bases left in between. This CDR3 has 12 residues. The CDR3 bases are TGCAGTGCGAATTCCGGGGCCGAAGAGCAGTTCTTC. Translated, it gives CSANSGAEEQFF.

The CDR3 sequence: CASSLVPAGVEKTQYF. CDR3 in DNA: TGTGCCAGCAGCTTAGTTCCAGCGGGGGTTGAAAAGACCCAGTACTTC. J is TRBJ2-5 and V is TRBV11-2, with TRBD2 identical over 8 bases. The CDR3 runs to 16 residues. Germline V gene lookup returns CDR1 SGHAT and CDR2 FQNNGV. After removal of 1 base from V and 6 bases from J, the junction contained 10 bases not matched to a gene. Using reference TRBV11-2 and TRBJ2-5 for the parts outside the CDR3, the full variable domain is EAGVAQSPRYKIIEKRQSVAFWCNPISGHATLYWYQQILGQGPKLLIQFQNNGVVDDSQLPKDRFSAERLKGVDSTLKIQPAKLEDSAVYLCASSLVPAGVEKTQYFGPGTRLLVL.

This clonotype was observed once. The chain uses TRBV21-1 and TRBJ2-7; TRBD1 is the table's D call, not checked against the DNA. TRBV21-1 corresponds to a pseudogene. The CDR3 is 12 amino acids. CDR3 residues: CASPTGGDEQYF. The CDR3 region has the DNA TGTGCCAGCCCGACTGGGGGTGACGAGCAGTACTTC.

This clonotype has a count of ten or more. CDR3 sequence (DNA): TGTGCCAGCAGCCGCCACGGGGGTAGCGGCCGTCAAGAGACCCAGTACTTC. This encodes CASSRHGGSGRQETQYF. This chain links TRBV14 with TRBJ2-5; TRBD2 might be the D (6 bases). Germline CDR1 and CDR2: SGHDN and FVKESK. This CDR3 spans 17 amino acids. With 4 bases removed from V and 2 bases from J, the gap between germline ends came to 20 bases.

The rearrangement joins TRBV7-9 to TRBJ1-4; D gene ambiguous. This CDR3 spans 13 amino acids. Deletions cut 4 bases from V and 10 bases from J, with 13 bases between. Germline lookup yields CDR1 SEHNR and CDR2 FQNEAQ (reference sequence). The CDR3 loop is CASSSLIRGKLFF. CDR3 DNA: TGTGCCAGCAGCTCCCTGATTCGCGGAAAACTGTTTTTT.

This clonotype occurred a few times. V usage is TRBV6-2 or TRBV6-3 and J usage is TRBJ2-5; either TRBD1 or TRBD2 may supply D (6 bases each). CDR1 is MNHEY and CDR2 is SVGEGT in the germline V gene. The CDR3 contains 13 residues. V dropped 5 bases and J dropped 5 bases, with 12 bases sitting between them. CDR3 sequence: CASSRGPMETQYF. The CDR3 nucleotides read TGTGCCAGCAGTCGGGGGCCTATGGAGACCCAGTACTTC.

The chain is built from TRBV29-1 and TRBJ2-7; 7 bases fit TRBD1. CDR1 and CDR2 (germline): SQVTM, ANQGSEA. CDR3 length: 11 amino acids. Trimming took 6 bases from V and 6 from J; bases not matched to a gene: 5. DNA of the CDR3: TGCAGCGTCGACAGGGCCGGCGAGCAGTACTTC. Amino acid sequence: CSVDRAGEQYF.

This chain uses TRBV7-3 with TRBJ2-3; 8 bases line up with TRBD2. Germline V CDR1 and CDR2: SGHTA, FQGTGA. V shed 5 bases and J 4 bases; nucleotides not matched to a gene: 5. CDR3 length equals 14 residues. The CDR3 is CASSAGLVSDTQYF. CDR3 sequence (DNA): TGTGCCAGCAGCGCGGGACTAGTCTCAGATACGCAGTATTTT.

This chain connects TRBV4-1 to TRBJ2-1, with 7 bases lining up with TRBD2. The germline V gene encodes CDR1 MGHRA and CDR2 YSYEKL. V trimming: 2 bases; J trimming: 4 bases; junction bases outside the gene matches: 5. This CDR3 has 15 residues. CDR3 residues: CASSQSAGEYNEQFF. For the CDR3, the DNA is TGCGCCAGCAGCCAATCGGCGGGAGAGTACAATGAGCAGTTCTTC.

This chain uses TRBV20-1 with TRBJ2-5; possible D gene TRBD1, 5 bases. The length of the CDR3 is 14 residues. CDR1 and CDR2 from the germline V gene are DFQATT and SNEGSKA (reference sequence). The V gene lost 8 bases and the J gene lost 4 bases, with 20 bases spanning the gap. CDR3 loop: CSKRSNRRRETQYF. The CDR3 coding sequence is TGCAGTAAGAGATCAAACAGGCGTCGAGAGACCCAGTACTTC.

J is TRBJ2-4 and V is TRBV20-1; tentative D call: TRBD2 (7 bases). The tail of the sequence fits TRBJ2-7 better, so the J call may be wrong. The CDR3 spans 13 residues. From germline, CDR1 is DFQATT and CDR2 SNEGSKA (reference sequence). The CDR3 bases are TGCAGTGCTAGGGGGGAGGGGGACTACGAGCAGTACTTC. Its translation is CSARGEGDYEQYF.

V usage is TRBV10-3 and J usage is TRBJ2-7; the D is unclear. This CDR3 comprises 15 residues. The ends were cut back, 4 bases at V and 0 bases at J, with 13 bases in the middle. From germline, CDR1 is ENHRY and CDR2 SYGVKD. The CDR3 here is CAISVQRVDSYEQYF. The DNA for the CDR3 is TGTGCCATCAGTGTACAAAGGGTCGACTCCTACGAGCAGTACTTC.

The chain carries TRBV7-2 and TRBJ2-1, with D uncertain. The CDR3 extends over 13 amino acids. From germline, CDR1 is SGHTA and CDR2 FQGNSA. Trimming removed 2 bases at V and 8 bases at J, with 10 bases between. The CDR3 spells CASSLQRLDEQFF. The DNA for the CDR3 is TGTGCCAGCAGCTTACAGCGCCTGGATGAGCAGTTCTTC.

Notes on this clonotype: A single base separates this from a much larger clone, so it may be a read error. CDR3 bases: TGTGCCAGCAGGGTAATAGGTAGGTCGGATGAGCAGTACTTC. Protein: CASRVIGRSDEQYF. The chain combines TRBV12-3 or TRBV12-4 with TRBJ2-5; D remains ambiguous. The CDR3 totals 14 residues. With 6 bases removed from V and 11 bases from J, the gap between germline ends came to 22 bases.

The CDR3 DNA sequence: TGTGCCACCAGTGACCCTGGGACAGCGGATACGCAGTATTTT. Protein product: CATSDPGTADTQYF. The chain links TRBV24-1 to TRBJ2-3, with 7 bases aligning to TRBD1. V lost 4 bases, J lost 6 bases, and 6 bases stayed unmatched. CDR1 KGHDR and CDR2 SFDVKD come from the germline V gene. This CDR3 region has 14 residues.

This clonotype appeared a single time. A much larger clone is a single base away; this may be a read error. This chain joins TRBV9 and TRBJ2-7; unclear D gene. Germline V gene lookup returns CDR1 SGDLS and CDR2 YYNGEE. Trimming cost V 1 base and J 5 bases, with 13 bases left between them. The CDR3 covers 14 residues. Here the CDR3 DNA reads TGTGCCAGCAGCGTATCGGCCCACGCCGACGAGCAGTACTTC. Translated: CASSVSAHADEQYF.

This chain links TRBV27 with TRBJ2-1; TRBD2 matches at 10 bases. V lost 3 bases to trimming and J lost 15 bases; unmatched junction nucleotides: 23. CDR3 length: 18 residues. CDR1 and CDR2 (germline): MNHEY, SMNVEV (reference sequence). CDR3 sequence reads: CASSFGGPGASGGRAWFF. CDR3 coding DNA: TGTGCCAGCAGTTTCGGCGGGCCCGGGGCTAGCGGGGGACGAGCCTGGTTCTTC.

In this sample, this clonotype turned up many times. This chain connects TRBV6-6 to TRBJ2-7; D not certain. The CDR3 runs to 14 residues. V was pared by 4 bases and J by 0 bases, with 10 bases between. Germline CDR1 reads MNHNY; CDR2 reads SVGAGI (reference sequence). The CDR3 coding sequence is TGTGCCAGCAGTTCCCTCCAGAGCTCCTACGAGCAGTACTTC. Translating it yields CASSSLQSSYEQYF.

The J gene is TRBJ2-7, the V gene TRBV11-2, with D possibly TRBD1 on 5 matching bases. V lost 5 bases to trimming and J lost 4 bases, with 12 bases between them. In germline, CDR1 is SGHAT, CDR2 FQNNGV. The CDR3 runs to 13 residues. CDR3 sequence (DNA): TGTGCCAGCAGCAGGACAAGGGTGTACGAGCAGTACTTC. Translated: CASSRTRVYEQYF.

There are many counts of this clonotype. The genes are TRBV15 and TRBJ2-7; D call uncertain. The germline V gene has CDR1 LNHNV and CDR2 YYDKDF (reference sequence). The germline V and J ends were trimmed by 0 bases and 6 bases, with 9 bases remaining between them. The length of the CDR3 is 13 residues. CDR3 in DNA: TGTGCCACCAGCAGAGATTGGACCCTCGAGCAGTACTTC. The encoded protein is CATSRDWTLEQYF.

This clonotype was counted between two and nine times. The chain employs TRBV28 and TRBJ2-7; D gene uncertain. The CDR3 has 15 residues. Trimming left V 6 bases short and J 6 bases short, with 21 bases between. Per germline, CDR1 MDHEN and CDR2 SYDVKM. For the CDR3, the DNA is TGTGCCAGCAGCCTGCCGAGACAAGGAGCCCGCGAGCAGTACTTC. Encoded protein: CASSLPRQGAREQYF.